Sequencing of this T cell receptor (beta chain) was carried out in a study of monozygotic twins with inflammatory bowel disease. TCRdb re-called the 5' RACE reads and catalogs CDR3 proteins one per entry, DNA excluded. In total, the table holds a few hundred thousand distinct CDR3 sequences. The CDR3 extends over 15 amino acids. Germline CDR1 SGHTA, CDR2 FQGTGA. The TCR was taken from a human donor with ulcerative colitis or Crohn's disease, or a healthy co-twin of an affected twin (not recorded which). What was sequenced was blood. V gene TRBV7-3 combines with J gene TRBJ2-5; checking the TCRdb D call of TRBD2 is not possible without DNA. CDR3 region: CASSARGASEETQYF.